This paragraph reports one T cell receptor beta chain. Measured with immunoSEQ multiplex PCR; TCRdb has only the in-frame clones, and not every one. The data contain 56,000 or so clones, roughly 78% of them singletons. This sample was included in a study of PD-1 blockade in mismatch repair-deficient tumors. The sequence was collected from an adult with mismatch repair-deficient cancer. Material: peripheral blood, obtained 4 weeks after starting pembrolizumab.

CDR3 loop: CASSLGGGSHQETQYF. CDR3 DNA: TGTGCCAGCAGCTTGGGGGGCGGCAGCCACCAAGAGACCCAGTACTTC. This sequence joins TRBV5-4 and TRBJ2-5, with D perhaps matching TRBD1 (5 bases). This CDR3 comprises 16 residues. V was shortened by 0 bases and J by 0 bases, with 12 bases between the two germline ends. Germline V gives CDR1 SGHNT, CDR2 YYREEE (reference sequence).